This T cell receptor (beta chain) was sequenced in a study of T cells in Graves' hyperthyroidism and ophthalmopathy. The CDR3 is 16 residues long. The V and J ends lost 3 bases and 5 bases, in that order; junction bases with no gene match: 10. Per the germline V gene, CDR1 is MDHEN and CDR2 is SYDVKM. More than 9.5 ml fresh peripheral blood yielded the PBMCs. Study-wide findings and caveats: Blood also contained most expanded thyroid clonotypes above 0.001. With a median lead of around 5.9 months before onset, the model predicted ophthalmopathy.

This clonotype has ten or more counts. The antigen remains unidentified. The CDR3 regions of TCR beta were amplified from RNA transcripts. HTBI primers were employed in a first-round RT-PCR of the TCR CDR3. TCRdb analysed the multiplex PCR reads with MiXCR anew, one entry per CDR3 protein. The table shows over 650,000 distinct CDR3 sequences, with about 15% occurring only once. This chain uses TRBV28 with TRBJ2-1; 7 bases match TRBD2. The sequenced sample consisted of blood. This receptor was identified in a man aged 18 to 29 with Graves' hyperthyroidism. The CDR3 nucleotides read TGTGCCAGCAGTTTGAATGCGCTAGCGGCCGACAATGAGCAGTTCTTC. This gives the protein CASSLNALAADNEQFF.